The present entry profiles one TCR beta chain with its context. The data were taken from a study of OX40 agonist ivuxolimab in advanced cancers. Germline values: CDR1 SGHAT, CDR2 FQNNGV. V was clipped by 5 bases and J by 3 bases; unmatched bases: 7. This CDR3 contains 17 residues. Libraries were prepared by immunoSEQ multiplex PCR; TCRdb keeps only in-frame clonotypes and omits some of them. This sample has 8,500 to 13,000 clones, with about three quarters found just once. This clonotype originated in an adult with an advanced solid tumor such as melanoma, head and neck, liver or kidney cancer. This rearrangement joins TRBV11-2 to TRBJ2-3; 14 bases align to TRBD2. The sample here was CD4+ or CD8+ T cells sorted from blood, taken in a trial of the OX40 agonist ivuxolimab. The DNA of the CDR3 is TGTGCCAGCAGCCCGGGACTAGCGGGAGTTGGTACAGATACGCAGTATTTT. It encodes CASSPGLAGVGTDTQYF.